This T cell receptor (beta chain) was profiled in a study of blood T cell repertoires in COVID-19. Study-level background: Sites across the United States, Italy and Spain contributed samples from acute and convalescent COVID-19. Sources were T cells, B-cell-depleted T cells, or PBMCs; the material itself was cDNA or gDNA.

The CDR3 spans 16 residues. CDR1 is KGHDR and CDR2 is SFDVKD in the germline V gene. The V segment lost 1 base and the J segment 11 bases; nucleotides outside the gene matches: 13. Sequenced by immunoSEQ multiplex PCR; TCRdb stores in-frame clones only, minus some. The sample shows around 140,000 clones, 84% of them seen only once. Sample: PBMCs or T cells enriched from blood (not recorded which). The receptor comes from a man aged 40-49 years with acute COVID-19. The V call is TRBV24-1, the J call TRBJ2-3; the match to TRBD1 covers 8 bases. As DNA, the CDR3 is TGTGCCACCAGTGATTTAAGAGGTCAGGGGGCACTTAAGCAGTATTTT. This sequence encodes CATSDLRGQGALKQYF.